The next 17 T cell receptor beta chains were all read from a single sample in a study of regulatory T cells in long-lasting Graves disease. Sequencing libraries for TCR beta were prepared with iRepertoire HTBI primers and Arm-PCR of CDR3 regions. TCRdb redid the calling of the multiplex PCR reads with MiXCR, one entry per CDR3 protein. The sample has hundreds of thousands of distinct CDR3 sequences; about 16% are singletons. Time point described: newly diagnosed GD, antithyroid drugs for less than 3 months. From PBMCs, RNA was extracted and then used to make the TCR library. The sample was also linked to a second study, of T cells in Graves' hyperthyroidism and ophthalmopathy.

Sequencing used peripheral blood mononuclear cells (PBMCs), obtained at new diagnosis, from a patient treated with antithyroid drugs. The receptors stem from a woman aged 40 to 65 with Graves disease.

This clonotype was counted between two and nine times. This chain links TRBV20-1 with TRBJ2-2; 12 positions match TRBD2. Germline lookup yields CDR1 DFQATT and CDR2 SNEGSKA (reference sequence). CDR3 size: 19 residues. J lost 4 bases, V lost 6 bases, and 18 bases had no gene match. This chain's CDR3 is CSAKPRTSGTTLGTGELFF. The DNA for the CDR3 is TGCAGTGCCAAACCCCGGACTAGCGGGACGACATTGGGCACCGGGGAGCTGTTTTTT.

The chain employs TRBV6-1 and TRBJ1-2; D remains unclear. Per germline, CDR1 MNHNS and CDR2 SASEGT. This CDR3 is 13 amino acids long. Trimming removed 8 bases from V and 4 bases from J, with 14 bases in between. CDR3 protein: CASALQFSYGYTF. DNA of the CDR3: TGTGCCAGCGCCCTACAGTTTAGCTATGGCTACACCTTC.

The sample holds a few counts of this clonotype. This chain's CDR3 is CASSLRGSTGELFF. DNA for the CDR3: TGTGCCAGCAGTTTACGGGGGAGCACCGGGGAGCTGTTTTTT. The chain employs TRBV12-3 or TRBV12-4 and TRBJ2-2; D is perhaps TRBD2 (6 bases). The CDR3 consists of 14 residues. V lost 2 bases to trimming and J lost 4 bases, with 8 bases between them.

This clonotype was observed a handful of times. The chain recombines TRBV20-1 with TRBJ1-5; TRBD1 is a possible D gene (6 bases). Germline values: CDR1 DFQATT, CDR2 SNEGSKA (reference sequence). The CDR3 has 14 residues. With 5 bases removed from V and 2 bases from J, the gap between germline ends came to 13 bases. The CDR3 here is CSAAARTGNQPQHF. The CDR3 nucleotides read TGCAGTGCTGCAGCTAGGACAGGCAATCAGCCCCAGCATTTT.

The table lists this clonotype with many counts. The chain couples TRBV28 to TRBJ2-7; TRBD1 is a possible D gene (6 bases). The CDR3 contains 15 residues. Trimming removed 6 bases from V and 1 base from J, with 16 bases in between. From germline, CDR1 is MDHEN and CDR2 SYDVKM. Here the CDR3 DNA reads TGTGCCAGCAGGGGACCCCAGGGGAAGTCCTACGAGCAGTACTTC. It encodes CASRGPQGKSYEQYF.

This clonotype was counted at least ten times. The chain combines TRBV20-1 with TRBJ2-1, with a possible D match to TRBD2 (6 bases). Trimming took 6 bases from V and 9 from J, leaving 15 bases between them. The CDR3 has 12 amino acids. Germline V CDR1 and CDR2: DFQATT, SNEGSKA (reference sequence). The CDR3 protein is CSAAGLGSEQFF. The DNA of the CDR3 is TGCAGTGCGGCGGGGCTTGGTAGTGAGCAGTTCTTC.

This clonotype was observed many times. The chain links TRBV3-1 to TRBJ2-7; the D is unclear. Germline loops: CDR1 LGHDT, CDR2 YNNKEL (reference sequence). Trimming pared 4 bases from V and 3 bases from J, leaving 16 bases between. CDR3 length: 15 amino acids. The CDR3: CASSRWTLRDYEQYF. In nucleotides, the CDR3 is TGTGCCAGCAGCCGATGGACCCTAAGGGACTACGAGCAGTACTTC.

This clonotype was observed at least ten times. This sequence joins TRBV6-1 and TRBJ2-7; no firm D call. Germline V gene data show CDR1 as MNHNS and CDR2 as SASEGT. With 3 bases removed from V and 0 bases from J, the gap between germline ends came to 6 bases. This CDR3 region has 13 residues. The CDR3 nucleotides are TGTGCCAGCAGTGATACCCACTCCTACGAGCAGTACTTC. Translating it yields CASSDTHSYEQYF.

There are many counts of this clonotype. This sequence joins TRBV2 and TRBJ1-6; D unclear. Trimming cost V 0 bases and J 16 bases, with 10 bases left between them. The CDR3 totals 12 residues. CDR1 is SNHLY, CDR2 FYNNEI, per germline. In DNA form, the CDR3 reads TGTGCCAGCAGTGAAGCTAAACAGATTCTCCACTTT. Encoded protein: CASSEAKQILHF.

This clonotype was picked up a small number of times. The rearrangement joins TRBV12-3 or TRBV12-4 to TRBJ1-1; 7 nucleotides match TRBD1. The CDR3 extends over 12 amino acids. V was clipped by 5 bases and J by 3 bases; unmatched bases: 0. CDR3 in amino acids: CASSTGDTEAFF. The DNA for the CDR3 is TGTGCCAGCAGTACAGGGGACACTGAAGCTTTCTTT.

This clonotype was picked up a small number of times. The CDR3 does not close with the conserved phenylalanine or tryptophan, likely indicating a read error. V usage is TRBV30 and J usage is TRBJ1-2; D gene uncertain. Trimming cost V 1 base and J 3 bases, with 9 bases left between them. The length of the CDR3 is 13 residues. Germline CDR1 GTSNPN, CDR2 SVGIG (reference sequence). CDR3 sequence: CAWSGGEDYGYTL. In DNA, the CDR3 is TGTGCCTGGAGTGGAGGAGAAGACTATGGCTACACCCTC.

This clonotype was counted a few times. The genes are TRBV6-5 and TRBJ1-2; D gene ambiguous. The CDR3 loop spans 16 amino acids. CDR1 is MNHEY and CDR2 is SVGAGI in the germline V gene. Trimming removed 0 bases at V and 0 bases at J, with 11 bases between. CDR3 DNA: TGTGCCAGCAGTTACTCGAGGACGGCCGCTAACTATGGCTACACCTTC. It specifies CASSYSRTAANYGYTF.

This clonotype was found many times. V and J are TRBV12-3 or TRBV12-4 and TRBJ1-2; D ambiguous. Trimming stripped 5 bases from V and 0 bases from J, with 10 bases between. The CDR3 covers 14 residues. The CDR3 here is CASSRRHPNYGYTF. CDR3 DNA: TGTGCCAGCAGTCGCAGGCACCCTAACTATGGCTACACCTTC.

Ten or more counts support this clonotype. This CDR3 reads CSASNPTAETQYF. The CDR3 DNA follows: TGCAGTGCTAGTAACCCCACTGCGGAGACCCAGTACTTC. The chain couples TRBV20-1 to TRBJ2-5; D not certain. Germline V gene lookup returns CDR1 DFQATT and CDR2 SNEGSKA (reference sequence). The CDR3 is made up of 13 amino acids. V lost 3 bases and J 5 bases, leaving 13 bases between the germline ends.

This clonotype occurred many times. The genes are TRBV28 and TRBJ2-5; D is uncertain. This CDR3 is 12 amino acids long. Trimming left V 7 bases short and J 3 bases short, with 9 bases between. Germline V lookup: CDR1 MDHEN, CDR2 SYDVKM. In DNA form, the CDR3 reads TGTGCCAGCAATACAGTAAAAGAGACCCAGTACTTC. Protein product: CASNTVKETQYF.

The sample holds a few counts of this clonotype. The chain employs TRBV3-1 and TRBJ1-2; D remains ambiguous. The CDR3 contains 14 residues. The germline V gene encodes CDR1 LGHDT and CDR2 YNNKEL (reference sequence). V lost 0 bases and J lost 7, with 12 bases in between. The CDR3 nucleotides are TGTGCCAGCAGCCAAGATGGCCCCAAGGGTGGCTACACCTTC. Translating it yields CASSQDGPKGGYTF. Full variable domain (missing parts from reference TRBV3-1 and TRBJ1-2): DTAVSQTPKYLVTQMGNDKSIKCEQNLGHDTMYWYKQDSKKFLKIMFSYNNKELIINETVPNRFSPKSPDKAHLNLHINSLELGDSAVYFCASSQDGPKGGYTFGSGTRLTVV.

This clonotype was recorded at least ten times. The chain links TRBV10-3 to TRBJ1-2; no clear D. The CDR3 loop spans 15 amino acids. Trimming took off 3 bases at V and 4 bases at J, with 15 bases between the two ends. From germline, CDR1 is ENHRY and CDR2 SYGVKD. Written as DNA, the CDR3 is TGTGCCATCAGTGACCCCGGTCGGGCGGGCTATGGCTACACCTTC. Translating it yields CAISDPGRAGYGYTF.